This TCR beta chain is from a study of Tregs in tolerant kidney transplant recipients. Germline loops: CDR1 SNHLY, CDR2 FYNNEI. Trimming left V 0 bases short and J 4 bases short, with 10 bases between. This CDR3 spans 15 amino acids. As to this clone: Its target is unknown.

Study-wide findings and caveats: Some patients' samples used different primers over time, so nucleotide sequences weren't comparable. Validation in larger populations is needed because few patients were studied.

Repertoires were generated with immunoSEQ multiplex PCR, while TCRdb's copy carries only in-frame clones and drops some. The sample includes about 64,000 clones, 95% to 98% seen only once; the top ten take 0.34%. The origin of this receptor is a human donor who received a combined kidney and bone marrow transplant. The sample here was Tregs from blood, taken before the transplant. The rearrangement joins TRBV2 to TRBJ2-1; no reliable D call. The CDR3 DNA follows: TGTGCCAGCAGTGAAGCGAACACAGCTTACAATGAGCAGTTCTTC. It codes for CASSEANTAYNEQFF.